This T cell receptor beta chain appears in the sequencing data of a study of T-cell memory formation after mild COVID-19. The study, taken as a whole, reports: There was a balanced CD4/CD8 profile in clones contracting day 15 to 85, and later expanders leaned CD4+.

A remark on this clonotype: The target antigen is unknown.

From the 5' RACE reads, TCRdb called clonotypes with MiXCR, one entry per CDR3 protein. The table lists about 610,000 distinct CDR3 sequences, roughly 17% of them singletons. The receptor was isolated from an adult woman who had mild COVID-19 (a few samples of this study predate the infection). Cell type and time point are not known. Sequenced: PBMCs or a T cell subset sorted from them (not recorded which).

The CDR3 sequence: CSARTVLGGATYNEQFF. CDR3 nucleotide sequence: TGCAGTGCTAGGACAGTCCTCGGCGGGGCGACATACAATGAGCAGTTCTTC. This chain uses TRBV20-1 with TRBJ2-1, with D possibly matching TRBD2 (6 bases). Trimming pared 3 bases from V and 4 bases from J, leaving 22 bases between. This CDR3 has 17 amino acids. From germline, CDR1 is DFQATT and CDR2 SNEGSKA (reference sequence).